This TCR beta chain came from a study of shared clonotypes between healthy human individuals (dated by TCRdb to 2020 to 2021). With respect to the entire study: The cohort included three men and a couple of women between 18 and 49 years of age. Per donor, three plates each were used for CD4 naive and CD4 memory, two for CD8 naive, and one for CD8 memory. The study deeply sequenced blood TCR repertoires of about 5 healthy adults to estimate repertoire size and the extent of clonotype sharing between individuals. Libraries were prepared and TCR repertoires were sequenced by different laboratories using diverse techniques, in order to increase sequencing depth and limit assay-specific biases. Between about 0.9 and 8.9 billion PBMCs per donor were obtained by leukapheresis.

CD8 naive samples were CD45RO-negative cells positively selected for CCR7, giving a CD45RA+CCR7+ population that excluded TemRA cells. Donors were healthy HIV-negative adults with no recently reported acute infections or vaccinations. All donors were Caucasian adults living in Nashville, Tennessee, USA. Blood was collected by leukapheresis, and PBMCs were isolated by Ficoll-Histopaque density gradient centrifugation and then cryopreserved in liquid nitrogen vapor phase. Analytical flow cytometry was used to check the purity and quantity of each magnetically sorted T cell population. Genomic DNA was isolated from each sorted fraction and quantified by UV absorbance on a Nanodrop 2000c. The junction carries 13 bases between V and J, which are trimmed by 5 bases and 2 bases respectively. For CDR1 and CDR2, the germline V gene lists SGHNT and YENEEA. The CDR3 covers 14 residues, taking in both the cysteine and the phenylalanine. The CDR3 DNA has 42 bases and is translated from base 1.

On this clone itself: Its antigen is still unknown. No base quality values were provided; no much bigger clone lies one nucleotide off.

Using the deep immunoSEQ assay, TCR CDR3 regions were amplified from genomic DNA by multiplex PCR. For each cell subset, the extracted genomic DNA was distributed evenly across all wells of several immunoSEQ 96-well plates, and each plate served as one replicate. For sorted subsets, each replicate PCR was loaded with about 0.2 ug genomic DNA, equivalent to 30,000 to 35,000 T cell genomes. Purified libraries were measured with a Qubit 3.0 fluorometer, size-checked on a Bioanalyzer 2100, and measured again with the KAPA Library Quantification kit. Every immunoSEQ 96-well plate was sequenced on a dedicated single-read 150-cycle Illumina NextSeq 550 flow cell. As for the authors' bioinformatics: Because only junctional sequences without quality scores were contained in the immunoSEQ output, filtering matching that applied to full-length reads could not be performed. To assign V/J genes and CDR3, sequences were annotated against IMGT germline references using PyIR, a Python wrapper for IgBLAST v1.9. Reads were removed for weak V/J assignments (E-value above 1e-6), missing CDR3, stop codons, out-of-frame junctions, or ambiguous translated residues. V3J clonotypes were defined by identical inferred V gene, J gene, and CDR3 amino acid sequence. Percentage overlap between repertoires was computed as shared unique clonotypes divided by the size of the smaller repertoire. Three approaches were used to assess repertoire richness: RTK rarefaction, the Chao1 estimator, and Recon v2.1 estimates of unobserved clonotypes. For all TCRbeta clonotypes obtained by the gDNA method from a few donors, generation probabilities were computed with OLGA. The table was pulled from immuneACCESS by TCRdb, which kept in-frame rearrangements only. Such tables lose some clones; where checked, under half of the loss comes from unresolved V genes, and the rest has no known cause. V and J calls and clone size are copied from that table; D and trimming were computed from the DNA. The sample records about 2 million clones, roughly 95% of which are singletons. The ten largest clones capture roughly 1.2% of the sample.

General findings and caveats noted by the study authors: Naive subsets generally had larger estimated clonotype richness than memory subsets. Compared with non-shared clonotypes, clonotypes shared by all four sorted-subset donors had higher generation probabilities. Across several donors, about 4.5% of naive CD4, 3.5% of naive CD8, roughly 2.3% of memory CD4, and 0.4% of memory CD8 clonotypes were shared. Rarefaction of sorted-subset datasets indicated incomplete sequencing despite the large sequencing depth. The genetic and exposure-history diversity represented was limited by the small number of donors. Based on pairwise subsampling, the degree of clonotype sharing among donors was expected to be affected by sequencing depth. Sampling was limited to blood, and TCR repertoires in tissue likely differ from TCR repertoires in blood.

The origin of this receptor is a man between 18 and 29 years old in good health. Input material: naive CD8+ T cells sorted from blood. The cell subset or site label corresponds to: CD45RA+CCR7+. The sequence links TRBV11-3 to TRBJ2-7; the D gene is not confidently resolved. The CDR3 here reads CASSPLLAPYEQYF. The nucleotide sequence is TGTGCCAGCAGCCCACTTTTGGCCCCCTACGAGCAGTACTTC.